This T cell receptor beta chain was profiled in a study of blood T cell repertoires in COVID-19. About the study: From the United States, Italy and Spain came samples of acute and convalescent COVID-19. The analysed material was cDNA or gDNA that came from T cells, B-cell-depleted T cells, or PBMCs.

Authors' data handling: Amplification from reference gene primers served as the basis for estimated nucleated cell counts. Assay: immunoSEQ multiplex PCR; the TCRdb copy retains only in-frame clones and omits some. V and J calls and clone size come straight from that table; D and trimming were deduced from the DNA. This table has about 170,000 clones, roughly 86% appearing once. Germline assignment: CDR1 MGHRA and CDR2 YSYEKL. The trim removed 3 bases at V and 3 bases at J, leaving 4 bases unmatched. The CDR3 contains 14 residues. Input material: peripheral blood. The TCR sequence derives from a man aged 65 to 85 with acute or convalescent COVID-19. V usage is TRBV4-1 and J usage is TRBJ1-1; TRBD1 matches 7 bases. The CDR3: CASSQVGGYTEAFF. The CDR3 DNA reads TGCGCCAGCAGCCAGGTAGGGGGCTACACTGAAGCTTTCTTT.